These T cell receptor beta chains were read from a single sample in a study of post-analysis software for immune sequencing data. TCRdb re-called the PCR reads with MiXCR, one entry per CDR3 protein. The table records some 890,000 distinct CDR3 sequences, about 50% of them present only once. Sample: blood. Every receptor here comes from a girl aged 10-17 years with multiple sclerosis. The CDR3 runs from the conserved cysteine through the conserved F or W. D genes are given only for firm matches. Only some rows state a clone size, as once, few, many or a class for expanded clones.

TRBV2	TRBJ2-7	NA	TRBD1	TGTGCCAGCAGTGATATGGACAGGGGGCTCGACGAGCAGTACTTC	CASSDMDRGLDEQYF
TRBV7-9	TRBJ2-3	NA	NA	TGTGCCAGCAGCTCCCCTCGGGACACAAGCACAGATACGCAGTATTTT	CASSSPRDTSTDTQYF
TRBV7-3	TRBJ1-1	NA	NA	TGTGCCAGCAGTGCCGGCGGGGGGAGCACTGAAGCTTTCTTT	CASSAGGGSTEAFF
TRBV5-1	TRBJ1-2	NA	TRBD1	TGCGCCAGCAGCTTGGGACAGGGTGGCAATCATGGCTACACCTTC	CASSLGQGGNHGYTF
TRBV7-2	TRBJ2-7	few	NA	TGTGCCAGCAGCTTAACCGGAGACCTCTACGAGCAGTACTTC	CASSLTGDLYEQYF
TRBV11-2	TRBJ2-3	NA	NA	TGTGCCAGCGGAAACAGGGCGTTTAGCACAGATACGCAGTATTTT	CASGNRAFSTDTQYF
TRBV20-1	TRBJ1-2	NA	TRBD1	TGCAGTGCTAGCCGACAGGGCTCCAACTATGGCTACACCTTC	CSASRQGSNYGYTF
TRBV11-2	TRBJ2-1	NA	NA	TGTGCCAGCAGCTCCGGGCTCACGGGCAATGAGCAGTTCTTC	CASSSGLTGNEQFF
TRBV14	TRBJ2-7	once	NA	TGTGCCAGCAGCCACAGCGCCTACGAGCAGTACTTC	CASSHSAYEQYF
TRBV7-8	TRBJ2-5	NA	TRBD1	TGTGCCAGCAGCTTAGTCCCCCGGACAGGGCCTTTCCAAGAGACCCAGTACTTC	CASSLVPRTGPFQETQYF
TRBV12-3/TRBV12-4	TRBJ2-5	few	TRBD2	TGTGCCAGCCGGACTAGCGGGAGGGAGACCCAGTACTTC	CASRTSGRETQYF
TRBV27	TRBJ2-1	NA	NA	TGTGCCAGCAGTTTATTTTTGGCAGGGCCACATGGGGAGCAGTTCTTC	CASSLFLAGPHGEQFF
TRBV7-6	TRBJ2-1	NA	NA	TGTGCCAGCAGCCTGCAGTCCCGGGCAGACAATGAGCAGTTCTTC	CASSLQSRADNEQFF
TRBV6-5	TRBJ2-3	NA	NA	TGTGCCAGCAGTTTTCGCGGCGGGAGCACAGATACGCAGTATTTT	CASSFRGGSTDTQYF
TRBV12-3/TRBV12-4	TRBJ2-1	NA	NA	TGTGCCAGCAGTACCTTCTCGGACAGAGGCCCCTACAATGAGCAGTTCTTC	CASSTFSDRGPYNEQFF
TRBV7-7	TRBJ2-1	NA	NA	TGTGCCAGCAGTTACGGACGGATGAGTGAGCAGTTCTTC	CASSYGRMSEQFF
TRBV4-1	TRBJ2-3	NA	TRBD1	TGCGCCAGCAGCCAAGTGACAGGGGCGGGGTTCCTTCAAGGGGCAGATACGCAGTATTTT	CASSQVTGAGFLQGADTQYF
TRBV6-5	TRBJ2-6	NA	NA	TGTGCCAGCAGTTACTCCGTGGGCTCTGGGGCCAACGTCCTGACTTTC	CASSYSVGSGANVLTF
TRBV2	TRBJ2-7	few	NA	TGTGCCAGCAGAGGGGAACCCTACGAGCAGTACTTC	CASRGEPYEQYF
TRBV20-1	TRBJ1-2	NA	NA	TGCAGTGCTCCCCCGGGGTATGGCTACACCTTC	CSAPPGYGYTF
TRBV29-1	TRBJ2-7	few	TRBD1	TGCAGCGTTGTAGGGACAGGGGTCGCCTACGAGCAGTACTTC	CSVVGTGVAYEQYF
TRBV6-5	TRBJ1-1	NA	NA	TGTGCCAGCAGTTACGTCACCAAAATGAACACTGAAGCTTTCTTT	CASSYVTKMNTEAFF
TRBV7-3	TRBJ2-1	many	TRBD2	TGTGCCAGCAGTTCGTTAGCGGGAGGGCCCAATGAGCAGTTCTTC	CASSSLAGGPNEQFF
TRBV12-3/TRBV12-4	TRBJ2-5	once	NA	TGTGCCAGCAGTTTGGGGGCCCCATACAATGAGCAGTACTTC	CASSLGAPYNEQYF